This entry lists 7 T cell receptor beta chains sequenced from one sample in a study of Tregs in tolerant kidney transplant recipients. Assay used: immunoSEQ multiplex PCR; TCRdb lists only in-frame clones, some missing. The listing records roughly 48,000 clones. Specimen: CD4+ T cells from blood, collected before the transplant. The receptors were gathered from a human donor who received a combined kidney and bone marrow transplant.

On this clone: Read coverage stops 3 residues before the CDR3 terminus; the germline J gene supplies the remainder. This chain links TRBV20-1 with TRBJ1-5; the D gene is possibly TRBD1 (6 bases). This CDR3 is 14 amino acids long. Germline CDR1 and CDR2: DFQATT and SNEGSKA (reference sequence). The V and J ends lost 3 bases and 4 bases respectively, with 13 bases between them. The CDR3 DNA, read in part, is TGCAGTGCTAGTGAGGGACAAAATAATCAGCCC. It yields the protein CSASEGQNNQP. The whole CDR3 is CSASEGQNNQPQHF.

Regarding this clone: The CDR3 is cut off 3 residues early in the read; its end comes from the germline J gene. The chain carries TRBV7-3 and TRBJ2-3; 9 nucleotides match TRBD1. Germline V gives CDR1 SGHTA, CDR2 FQGTGA. With V trimmed by 5 bases and J by 1 base, 4 bases remained unmatched. The CDR3 runs to 15 residues. Here the CDR3 reads CASSGWDRGTDTQYF. Incomplete CDR3 DNA: TGTGCCAGCAGCGGATGGGACAGGGGCACAGATACG.

As regards this clone: Read coverage stops 3 residues before the CDR3 terminus; the germline J gene supplies the remainder. The V and J genes are TRBV7-3 and TRBJ1-4; a weak D match, TRBD1 (6 bases). CDR3 size: 15 residues. Between the trimmed V and J ends, which lost 5 bases and 7 bases, there was a span of 17 bases. Germline CDR1 is SGHTA and CDR2 is FQGTGA. This chain's CDR3 is CASSPTGGVGEKLFF. CDR3 DNA, as far as it was read: TGTGCCAGCAGCCCAACTGGGGGCGTGGGTGAAAAA.

Comments on this clone: Coverage ceases 3 residues before the CDR3 finishes, and the germline J gene fills in the end. The chain couples TRBV7-3 to TRBJ2-7; D not certain. The CDR3 extends over 14 amino acids. Germline assignment: CDR1 SGHTA and CDR2 FQGTGA. The ends were cut back, 5 bases at V and 3 bases at J, with 14 bases in the middle. CDR3 sequence: CASSAQAGLYEQYF. The CDR3 bases that were read are TGTGCCAGCAGCGCCCAGGCCGGTCTCTACGAG.

Notes on this clone: The read gets to within 3 residues of the CDR3 end, and the germline J gene fills in the rest. V is TRBV7-2 and J is TRBJ1-2; 8 bases match TRBD1. Germline V CDR1 and CDR2: SGHTA, FQGNSA. V gave up 5 bases and J gave up 7 bases; unmatched junction bases: 3. The CDR3 sequence is 12 residues long. The part of the CDR3 DNA that was read is TGTGCCAGCAGCCCAGACAGGGGTGGC. It translates to CASSPDRGG. The entire CDR3 protein is CASSPDRGGYTF. Variable domain in full (rest from reference TRBV7-2 and TRBJ1-2): GAGVSQSPSNKVTEKGKDVELRCDPISGHTALYWYRQSLGQGLEFLIYFQGNSAPDKSGLPSDRFSAERTGGSVSTLTIQRTQQEDSAVYLCASSPDRGGYTFGSGTRLTVV.

For this clone: The read comes to an end 3 residues before the CDR3 does, leaving the germline J gene to fill in the end. This chain links TRBV6-1 with TRBJ2-5, with TRBD2 matching over 8 bases. The germline V gene has CDR1 MNHNS and CDR2 SASEGT. The CDR3 covers 16 residues. V shed 0 bases and J 7 bases; nucleotides not matched to a gene: 10. The CDR3 here is CASSEALLAAQGTQYF. The covered CDR3 bases are TGTGCCAGCAGTGAAGCGTTACTAGCGGCCCAGGGGACC.

Note on this clone: The read is 3 residues too short to cover the CDR3 end, so that end is filled in from the germline J gene. The chain is built from TRBV6-2 or TRBV6-3 and TRBJ2-7, with D maybe TRBD1 (6 bases). CDR1 MNHEY and CDR2 SVGEGT come from the germline V gene. The V end was cut by 0 bases, the J end by 1 base, with 10 bases between. The CDR3 is 15 residues long. The DNA read from the CDR3 is TGTGCCAGCAGTTACTCGGACAGCTTATCCTACGAG. Translated: CASSYSDSLSYE. The full CDR3 sequence reads CASSYSDSLSYEQYF.